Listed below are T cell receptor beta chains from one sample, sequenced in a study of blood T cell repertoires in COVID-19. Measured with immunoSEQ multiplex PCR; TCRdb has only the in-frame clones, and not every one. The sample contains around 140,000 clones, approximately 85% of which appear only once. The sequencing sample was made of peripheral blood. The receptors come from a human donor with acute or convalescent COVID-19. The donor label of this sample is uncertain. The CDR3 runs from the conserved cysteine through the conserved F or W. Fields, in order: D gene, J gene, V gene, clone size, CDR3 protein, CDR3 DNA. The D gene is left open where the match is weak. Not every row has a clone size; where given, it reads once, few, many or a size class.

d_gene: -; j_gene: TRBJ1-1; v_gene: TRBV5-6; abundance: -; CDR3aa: CASSLETENTEAFF; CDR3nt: TGTGCCAGCAGCTTGGAGACAGAGAACACTGAAGCTTTCTTT
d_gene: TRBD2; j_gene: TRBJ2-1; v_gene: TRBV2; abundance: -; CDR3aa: CASTRTSGGVGNEQFF; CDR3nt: TGTGCCAGCACTCGGACTAGCGGGGGGGTAGGGAATGAGCAGTTCTTC
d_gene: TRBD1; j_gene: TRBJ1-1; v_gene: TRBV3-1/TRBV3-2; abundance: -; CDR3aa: CASSQDSPGQGPEAFEAFF; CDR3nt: TGTGCCAGCAGCCAAGACTCCCCGGGACAGGGCCCCGAGGCCTTTGAAGCTTTCTTT
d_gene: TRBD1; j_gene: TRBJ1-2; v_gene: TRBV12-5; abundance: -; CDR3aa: CASGLETGRSGYTF; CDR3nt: TGTGCTAGTGGTTTGGAGACAGGGAGGAGTGGCTACACCTTC
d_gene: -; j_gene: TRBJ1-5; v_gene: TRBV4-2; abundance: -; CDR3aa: CASSQEGHQQPQHF; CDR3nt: TGTGCCAGCAGCCAAGAGGGACATCAACAGCCCCAGCATTTT
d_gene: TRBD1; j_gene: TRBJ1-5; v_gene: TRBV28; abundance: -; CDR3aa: CASRKGVVRGRSYRNQPQHF; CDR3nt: TGTGCCAGCAGGAAGGGGGTGGTCAGGGGGCGCAGTTATCGCAATCAGCCCCAGCATTTT
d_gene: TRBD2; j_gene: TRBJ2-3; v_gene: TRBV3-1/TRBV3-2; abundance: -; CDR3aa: CASSYTSGGGDTQYF; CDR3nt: TGTGCCAGCAGCTATACTAGCGGAGGGGGAGATACGCAGTATTTT
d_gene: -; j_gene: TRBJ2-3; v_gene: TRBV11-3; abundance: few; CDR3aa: CASSLSLGGTDTQYF; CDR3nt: TGTGCCAGCAGCTTATCCCTCGGTGGTACAGATACGCAGTATTTT
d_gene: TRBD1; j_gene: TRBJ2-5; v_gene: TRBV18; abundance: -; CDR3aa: CASSRDRQETQYF; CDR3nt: TGTGCCAGCTCCCGGGACAGACAAGAGACCCAGTACTTC
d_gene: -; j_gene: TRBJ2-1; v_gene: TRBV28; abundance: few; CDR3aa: CASSLLDRAMGRYNEQFF; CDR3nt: TGTGCCAGCAGTTTATTGGACAGAGCAATGGGTCGCTACAATGAGCAGTTCTTC
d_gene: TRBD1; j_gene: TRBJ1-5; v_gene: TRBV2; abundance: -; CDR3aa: CATTTGQERQPQHF; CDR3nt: TGTGCCACTACAACAGGACAGGAAAGACAGCCCCAGCATTTT
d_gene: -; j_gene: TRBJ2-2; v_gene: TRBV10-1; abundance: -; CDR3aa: CASSESTGNTGELFF; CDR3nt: TGCGCCAGCAGTGAGTCCACAGGGAACACCGGGGAGCTGTTTTTT
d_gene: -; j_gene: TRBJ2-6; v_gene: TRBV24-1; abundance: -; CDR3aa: CATSAASGANVLTF; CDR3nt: TGTGCCACCAGCGCCGCGAGTGGGGCCAACGTCCTGACTTTC
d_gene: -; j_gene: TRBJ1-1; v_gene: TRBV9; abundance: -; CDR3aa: CASSYRVGEAFF; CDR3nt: TGTGCCAGCAGCTACAGGGTCGGCGAAGCTTTCTTT
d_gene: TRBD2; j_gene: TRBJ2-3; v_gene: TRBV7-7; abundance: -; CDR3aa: CASSPGLAGGADTQYF; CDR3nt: TGTGCTAGCAGCCCCGGACTAGCGGGAGGGGCAGATACGCAGTATTTT
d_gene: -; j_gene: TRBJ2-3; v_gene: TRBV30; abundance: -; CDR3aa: CAWTLPGDTQYF; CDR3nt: TGTGCCTGGACCCTACCCGGGGATACGCAGTATTTT
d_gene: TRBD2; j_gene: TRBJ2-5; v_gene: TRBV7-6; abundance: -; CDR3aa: CASSFGLAGGGQETQYF; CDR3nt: TGTGCCAGCAGCTTCGGACTAGCGGGAGGAGGGCAAGAGACCCAGTACTTC
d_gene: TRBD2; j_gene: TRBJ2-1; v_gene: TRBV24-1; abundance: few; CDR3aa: CATSDQTSGSYEQFF; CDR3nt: TGTGCCACCAGTGATCAAACTAGCGGGAGTTATGAGCAGTTCTTC
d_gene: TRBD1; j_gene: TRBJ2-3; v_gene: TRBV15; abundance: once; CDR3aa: CATSRDFRDRVTTDTQYF; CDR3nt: TGTGCCACCAGCAGAGACTTCCGGGACAGGGTTACCACAGATACGCAGTATTTT
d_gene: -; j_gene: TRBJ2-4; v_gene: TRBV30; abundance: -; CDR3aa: CAWSRASAIQYF; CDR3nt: TGTGCCTGGAGTCGGGCTAGCGCCATTCAGTACTTC
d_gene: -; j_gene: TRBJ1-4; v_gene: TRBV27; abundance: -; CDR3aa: CASSLSSGVGGGEKLFF; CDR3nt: TGTGCCAGCAGTTTATCAAGCGGGGTGGGTGGAGGGGAAAAACTGTTTTTT
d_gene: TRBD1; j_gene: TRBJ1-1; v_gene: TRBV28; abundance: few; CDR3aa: CASSPQDRADTEAFF; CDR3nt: TGTGCCAGCAGTCCCCAAGACAGGGCGGACACTGAAGCTTTCTTT
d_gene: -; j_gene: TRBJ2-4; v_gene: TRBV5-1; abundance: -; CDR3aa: CASSLVPAKNIQYF; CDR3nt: TGCGCCAGCAGCTTGGTTCCGGCCAAAAACATTCAGTACTTC
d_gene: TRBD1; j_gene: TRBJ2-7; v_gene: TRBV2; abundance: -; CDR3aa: CASRTGQGLDEQYF; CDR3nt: TGTGCCAGCAGAACGGGACAGGGGCTGGACGAGCAGTACTTC
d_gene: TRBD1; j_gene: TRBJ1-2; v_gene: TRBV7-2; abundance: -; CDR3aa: CASSFPGQGFGYTF; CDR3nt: TGTGCCAGCAGCTTTCCGGGACAGGGGTTTGGCTACACCTTC
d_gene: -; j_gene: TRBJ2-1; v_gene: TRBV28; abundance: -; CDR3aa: CASSSRQAKGDNEQFF; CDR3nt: TGTGCCAGCAGTTCCCGACAGGCGAAGGGGGACAATGAGCAGTTCTTC
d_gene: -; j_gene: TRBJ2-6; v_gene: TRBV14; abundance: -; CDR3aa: CASSQPMQGLGANVLTF; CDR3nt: TGTGCCAGCAGCCAACCGATGCAGGGGCTTGGGGCCAACGTCCTGACTTTC
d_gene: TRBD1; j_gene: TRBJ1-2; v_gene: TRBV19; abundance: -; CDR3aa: CASSDQGTGGDGYTF; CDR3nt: TGTGCCAGTAGTGACCAAGGGACAGGGGGCGATGGCTACACCTTC
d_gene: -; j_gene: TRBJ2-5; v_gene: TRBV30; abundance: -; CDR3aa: CAWSPLQETQYF; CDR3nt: TGTGCCTGGAGCCCCCTGCAAGAGACCCAGTACTTC
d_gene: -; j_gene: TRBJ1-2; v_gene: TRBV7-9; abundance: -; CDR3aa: CASIKQVQGAGGYTF; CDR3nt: TGTGCCAGCATCAAGCAGGTTCAAGGGGCCGGTGGCTACACCTTC
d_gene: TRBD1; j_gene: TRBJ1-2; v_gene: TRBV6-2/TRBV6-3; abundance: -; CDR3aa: CASSSPGTGGNGYTF; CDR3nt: TGTGCCAGCAGTTCCCCCGGGACAGGGGGCAATGGCTACACCTTC
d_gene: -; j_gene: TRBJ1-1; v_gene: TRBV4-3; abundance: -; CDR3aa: CASSHAREGTEAFF; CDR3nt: TGCGCCAGCAGCCACGCGAGGGAGGGCACTGAAGCTTTCTTT
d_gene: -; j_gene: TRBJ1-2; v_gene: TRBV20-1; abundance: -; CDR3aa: CSAAGDYGYTF; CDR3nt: TGCAGTGCTGCGGGGGACTATGGCTACACCTTC
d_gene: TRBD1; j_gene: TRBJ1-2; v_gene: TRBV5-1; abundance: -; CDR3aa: CASSLAGQANYGYTF; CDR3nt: TGCGCCAGCAGCTTGGCGGGACAGGCAAATTATGGCTACACCTTC
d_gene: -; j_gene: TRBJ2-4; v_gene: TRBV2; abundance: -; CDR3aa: CASSVTDQNIQYF; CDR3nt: TGTGCCAGCAGTGTTACAGACCAAAACATTCAGTACTTC
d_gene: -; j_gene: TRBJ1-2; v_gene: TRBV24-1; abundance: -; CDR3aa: CATSDPTGGARASGYTF; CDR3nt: TGTGCCACCAGTGACCCGACCGGGGGGGCGCGAGCTTCTGGCTACACCTTC
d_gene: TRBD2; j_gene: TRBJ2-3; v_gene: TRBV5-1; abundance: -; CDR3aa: CASSLALAGGPGDTQYF; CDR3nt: TGCGCCAGCAGCTTGGCCCTAGCGGGAGGCCCGGGAGATACGCAGTATTTT
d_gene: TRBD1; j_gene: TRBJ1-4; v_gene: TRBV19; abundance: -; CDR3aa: CASSSGQGIATNEKLFF; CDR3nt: TGTGCCAGTAGTAGCGGACAGGGAATTGCAACTAATGAAAAACTGTTTTTT
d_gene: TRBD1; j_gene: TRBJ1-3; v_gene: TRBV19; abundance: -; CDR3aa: CASSAGTDRITGNTIYF; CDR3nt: TGTGCCAGTAGTGCCGGGACAGACAGAATTACTGGAAACACCATATATTTT
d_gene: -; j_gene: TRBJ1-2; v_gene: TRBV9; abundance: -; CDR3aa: CASSETENYGYTF; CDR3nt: TGTGCCAGCAGCGAGACAGAAAACTATGGCTACACCTTC
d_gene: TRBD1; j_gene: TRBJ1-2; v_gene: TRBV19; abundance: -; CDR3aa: CASSRGRGDYGYTF; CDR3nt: TGTGCCAGTAGTAGGGGCAGGGGGGACTATGGCTACACCTTC
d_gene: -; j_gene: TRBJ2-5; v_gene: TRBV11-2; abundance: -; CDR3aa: CASSFNSASQETQYF; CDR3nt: TGTGCCAGCAGCTTTAATAGCGCCTCACAAGAGACCCAGTACTTC
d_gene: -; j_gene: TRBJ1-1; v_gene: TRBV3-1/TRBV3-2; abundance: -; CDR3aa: CASSQNFGTEAFF; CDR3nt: TGTGCCAGCAGCCAAAACTTCGGCACTGAAGCTTTCTTT
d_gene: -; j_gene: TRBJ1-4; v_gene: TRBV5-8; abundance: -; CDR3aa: CASSLINLQGTANEKLFF; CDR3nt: TGTGCCAGCAGCTTGATTAATCTCCAGGGTACTGCTAATGAAAAACTGTTTTTT
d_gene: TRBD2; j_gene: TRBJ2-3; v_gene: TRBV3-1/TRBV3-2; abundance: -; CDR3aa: CASSQGLAGGVADTQYF; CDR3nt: TGTGCCAGCAGCCAGGGACTAGCGGGAGGAGTGGCAGATACGCAGTATTTT
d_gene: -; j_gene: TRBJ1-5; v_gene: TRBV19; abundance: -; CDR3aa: CASSPPPHDGGYSNQPQHF; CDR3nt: TGTGCCAGTAGTCCCCCACCCCATGACGGAGGGTATAGCAATCAGCCCCAGCATTTT
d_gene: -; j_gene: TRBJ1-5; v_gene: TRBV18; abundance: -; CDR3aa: CASSPSTDNQPQHF; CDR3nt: TGTGCCAGCTCACCATCGACAGATAATCAGCCCCAGCATTTT
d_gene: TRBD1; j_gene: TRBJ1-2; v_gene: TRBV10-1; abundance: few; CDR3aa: CASSESETGEPTNYGYTF; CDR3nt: TGCGCCAGCAGTGAGTCTGAGACAGGGGAACCCACTAACTATGGCTACACCTTC
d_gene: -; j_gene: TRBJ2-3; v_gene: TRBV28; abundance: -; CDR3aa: CASSFRSGDTQYF; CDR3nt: TGTGCCAGCAGTTTTCGTTCGGGAGATACGCAGTATTTT
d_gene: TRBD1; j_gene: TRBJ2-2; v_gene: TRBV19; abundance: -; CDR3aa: CASRPQGRGTGELFF; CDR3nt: TGTGCCAGTAGGCCACAGGGGCGAGGTACCGGGGAGCTGTTTTTT
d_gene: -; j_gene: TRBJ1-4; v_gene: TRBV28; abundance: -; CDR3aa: CASSLWTTANEKLFF; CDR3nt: TGTGCCAGCAGTTTGTGGACAACAGCTAATGAAAAACTGTTTTTT
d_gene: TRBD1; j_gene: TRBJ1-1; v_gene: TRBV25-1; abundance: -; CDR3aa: CASSEWGGGRGRTEAFF; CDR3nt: TGTGCCAGCAGTGAATGGGGGGGCGGCAGGGGGCGGACTGAAGCTTTCTTT
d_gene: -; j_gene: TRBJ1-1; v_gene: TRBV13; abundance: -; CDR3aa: CASSFTGNANTEAFF; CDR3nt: TGTGCCAGCAGCTTCACAGGGAACGCTAACACTGAAGCTTTCTTT
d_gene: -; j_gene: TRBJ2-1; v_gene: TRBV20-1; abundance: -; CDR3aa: CSATGIEQFF; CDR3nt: TGCAGTGCTACAGGAATCGAGCAGTTCTTC
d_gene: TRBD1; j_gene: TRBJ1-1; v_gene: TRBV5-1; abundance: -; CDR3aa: CASSSGTGGTDTEAFF; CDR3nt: TGCGCCAGCAGCAGCGGGACAGGGGGGACGGACACTGAAGCTTTCTTT
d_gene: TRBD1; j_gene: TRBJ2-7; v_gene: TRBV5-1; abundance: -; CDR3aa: CASSKGGQGTYEQYF; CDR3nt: TGCGCCAGCAGTAAGGGGGGACAGGGCACCTACGAGCAGTACTTC
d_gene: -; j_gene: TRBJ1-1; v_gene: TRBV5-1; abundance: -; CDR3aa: CASSSKSGITEAFF; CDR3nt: TGCGCCAGCAGCTCAAAGTCGGGGATCACTGAAGCTTTCTTT
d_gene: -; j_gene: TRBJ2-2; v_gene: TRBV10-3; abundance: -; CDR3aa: CAISESSGRTGELFF; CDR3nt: TGTGCCATCAGTGAGTCTAGCGGTCGAACCGGGGAGCTGTTTTTT
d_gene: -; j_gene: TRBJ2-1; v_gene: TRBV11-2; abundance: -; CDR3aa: CASRPGWTRGEQFF; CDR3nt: TGTGCCAGCCGTCCGGGCTGGACGCGGGGAGAGCAGTTCTTC
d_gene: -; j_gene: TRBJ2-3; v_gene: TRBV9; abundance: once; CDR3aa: CASSARNRSWGAPDTQYF; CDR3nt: TGTGCCAGCAGCGCCCGAAATCGAAGTTGGGGCGCCCCAGATACGCAGTATTTT